The clone carrying this T cell receptor beta chain was recorded many times. The record originates from a study of blood T cells in healthy people across ages. The germline V gene encodes CDR1 LGHNA and CDR2 YSLEER. V lost 0 bases and J lost 4; bases outside the gene matches: 10. This CDR3 contains 18 residues. Isolation per sample recovered at least 7 million PBMCs. Primed by a sample-barcoded 5' primer and a J-beta primer mix, a second PCR proceeded for 7 to 11 cycles. TCRdb used MiXCR to reprocess the 5' RACE reads, holding one entry per CDR3 protein. Among 1.5 million to 2 million distinct CDR3 sequences, 28% were seen once, and the ten largest hold more than 6%.

This sequence was found in a woman between 25 and 40 years old in good health. V is TRBV4-3 and J is TRBJ2-3, with 10 bases matching TRBD2. The specimen sequenced was blood. This chain's CDR3 is CASSQDRAASGRADTQYF. The CDR3, as DNA: TGCGCCAGCAGCCAAGATCGGGCGGCTAGCGGGAGAGCAGATACGCAGTATTTT.